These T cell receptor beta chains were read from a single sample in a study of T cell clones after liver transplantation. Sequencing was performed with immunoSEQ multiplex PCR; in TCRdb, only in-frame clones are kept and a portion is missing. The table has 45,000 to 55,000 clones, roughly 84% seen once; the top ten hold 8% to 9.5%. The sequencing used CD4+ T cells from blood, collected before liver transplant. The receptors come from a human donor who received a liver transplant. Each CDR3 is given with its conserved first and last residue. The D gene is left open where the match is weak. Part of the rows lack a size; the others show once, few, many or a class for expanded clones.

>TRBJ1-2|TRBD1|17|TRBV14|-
CASSFRDRGVDSYGYTF
TGTGCCAGCAGCTTCCGGGACAGGGGTGTAGATTCCTATGGCTACACCTTC
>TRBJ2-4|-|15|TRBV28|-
CASGYGALAKNIQYF
TGTGCCAGCGGGTATGGCGCCTTAGCCAAAAACATTCAGTACTTC
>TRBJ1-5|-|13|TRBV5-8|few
CASIPRPNQPQHF
TGTGCCAGCATTCCGAGGCCCAATCAGCCCCAGCATTTT
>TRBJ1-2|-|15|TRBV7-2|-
CASSATGADGNGYTF
TGTGCCAGCAGCGCGACCGGGGCTGACGGGAATGGCTACACCTTC
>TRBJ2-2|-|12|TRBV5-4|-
CASSLDTGELFF
TGTGCCAGCAGCTTGGACACCGGGGAGCTGTTTTTT
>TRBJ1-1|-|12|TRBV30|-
CACLGQSYEAFF
TGTGCCTGCCTTGGACAGTCGTATGAAGCTTTCTTT
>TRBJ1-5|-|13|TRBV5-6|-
CASSYRGNQPQHF
TGTGCCAGCAGCTATCGTGGCAATCAGCCCCAGCATTTT
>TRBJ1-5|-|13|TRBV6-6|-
CASSYSTTDPQHF
TGTGCCAGCAGTTACTCGACGACCGACCCCCAGCATTTT
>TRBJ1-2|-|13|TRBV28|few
CASSPPGDYGYTF
TGTGCCAGCAGCCCCCCGGGCGACTATGGCTACACCTTC
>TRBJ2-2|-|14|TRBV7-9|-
CASRNGWGTGELFF
TGTGCCAGCAGAAACGGTTGGGGCACCGGGGAGCTGTTTTTT
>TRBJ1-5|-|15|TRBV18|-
CASSPTGSGNQPQHF
TGTGCCAGCTCACCGACAGGATCTGGAAATCAGCCCCAGCATTTT
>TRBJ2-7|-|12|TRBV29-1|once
CSVGRNSYEQYF
TGCAGCGTTGGACGCAACTCCTACGAGCAGTACTTC
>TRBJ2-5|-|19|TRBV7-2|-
CASSMGVPESRSGRETQYF
TGTGCCAGCAGCATGGGGGTCCCAGAGTCCAGGAGCGGTAGGGAGACCCAGTACTTC
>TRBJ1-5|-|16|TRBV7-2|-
CASSLVGRGGNQPQHF
TGTGCCAGCAGCTTAGTGGGTCGGGGGGGCAATCAGCCCCAGCATTTT
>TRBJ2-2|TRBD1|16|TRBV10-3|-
CAISERDRGRTGELFF
TGTGCCATCAGCGAAAGGGACAGGGGTCGAACCGGGGAGCTGTTTTTT
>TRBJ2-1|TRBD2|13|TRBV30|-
CACTPAGVNEQFF
TGTGCCTGCACGCCAGCGGGAGTAAATGAGCAGTTCTTC
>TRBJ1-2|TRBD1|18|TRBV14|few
CASSQDTHPGTGSYGYTF
TGTGCCAGCAGCCAAGATACCCACCCCGGGACAGGGAGTTATGGCTACACCTTC
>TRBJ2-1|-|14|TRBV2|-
CASILGGGAIEQFF
TGTGCCAGCATACTGGGGGGTGGGGCTATTGAGCAGTTCTTC
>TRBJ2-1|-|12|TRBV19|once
CASSMELHEQFF
TGTGCCAGTAGTATGGAACTCCATGAGCAGTTCTTC
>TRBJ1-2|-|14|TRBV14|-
CASSQVPAPYGYTF
TGTGCCAGCAGCCAAGTTCCAGCCCCCTATGGCTACACCTTC
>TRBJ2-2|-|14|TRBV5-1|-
CASSLDYSTGELFF
TGCGCCAGCAGCTTAGATTATAGTACCGGGGAGCTGTTTTTT
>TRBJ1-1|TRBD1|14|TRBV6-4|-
CASSDTDRGGEAFF
TGTGCCAGCAGTGACACCGACAGGGGCGGCGAAGCTTTCTTT
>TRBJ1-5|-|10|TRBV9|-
CASSPEPQHF
TGTGCCAGCAGCCCGGAACCCCAGCATTTT
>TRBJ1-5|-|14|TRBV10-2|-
CASSPGGGNQPQHF
TGCGCCAGCAGCCCGGGTGGTGGCAATCAGCCCCAGCATTTT